This paragraph reports one T cell receptor (beta chain). This sample was included in a study of blood T cell repertoires in COVID-19. Overall study: Sample material is recorded as cDNA or gDNA derived from T cells, B-cell-depleted T cells, or PBMCs.

V lost 2 bases, J lost 10 bases, and 14 bases lay in between. Germline CDR1 is SEHNR and CDR2 is FQNEAQ (reference sequence). This CDR3 has 13 amino acids. Sequencing used immunoSEQ multiplex PCR; TCRdb keeps in-frame clones, though not all of them. The table lists 250,000 to 300,000 clones, approximately 85% of them singletons. Enrolled through a virtual design, the participants were between about 18 and 100 years of age and came from 24 US areas. Cohort 3 donors were reported recovered after two negative PCRs, clearance, or symptom resolution. This TCR derives from a woman aged 45-59 years who had recovered from COVID-19. The V gene is TRBV7-9, the J gene TRBJ1-1; tentatively, D is TRBD1 (5 bases). Sequenced input: PBMCs or T cells enriched from blood (not recorded which). CDR3 bases: TGTGCCAGCAGCTTACGAATTGCTAGGGGAGCTTTCTTT. Its translation is CASSLRIARGAFF.